This T cell receptor beta chain was identified in a study of cytomegalovirus exposure and HLA in healthy donors. Whole-study findings and limits: In an earlier analysis, in 540 or so donors, most V segments appeared productive either ~87% or ~30% of the time.

The PCR employed 60 Vbeta primers together with 13 Jbeta primers. Clones were read by immunoSEQ multiplex PCR, and TCRdb kept only the in-frame ones, dropping some. Here the sample spans approximately 240,000 clones, around 80% being singletons. Nominally healthy donors were sampled, though unrecorded immune exposures were likely. This clone was detected once. What it binds is unknown. Trimming left V 2 bases short and J 6 bases short, with 10 bases between. CDR3 length equals 13 residues. Germline CDR1 reads SGHTA; CDR2 reads FQGTGA. V usage is TRBV7-3 and J usage is TRBJ1-1, with D unresolved. This TCR came from a woman in her forties in good health and CMV-seropositive. The specimen sequenced was PBMCs. DNA for the CDR3: TGTGCCAGCAGCTTATCGGGTAGCGCTGAAGCTTTCTTT. Its protein product is CASSLSGSAEAFF.